This is a list of T cell receptor beta chains from one sample in a study of patients and donors after allogeneic stem cell transplantation. TCRdb re-analysed the RT-PCR reads in MiXCR, keeping a single row per CDR3 protein. The sample lists approximately 410,000 distinct CDR3 sequences; 16% were seen once. Sequences were obtained from blood, either unsorted or a sorted T cell fraction (not recorded which). All receptors derive from a human donor who was either an allogeneic HSCT recipient or a stem cell or donor lymphocyte infusion donor (not recorded which). It is not recorded whose cells these are; they may come from a transplant donor. Both conserved end residues are part of each CDR3. Each record gives: CDR3 length, V gene, J gene, D gene, clone size, CDR3 DNA, CDR3 protein. D genes are given only for firm matches. Clone size is not always given. Where it is, it says once, few, many or a class for expanded clones.

>14|TRBV12-3/TRBV12-4|TRBJ2-3|TRBD1|few
TGTGCCAGCAGTCTTACAGGGGTGGGAGATACGCAGTATTTT
CASSLTGVGDTQYF
>13|TRBV9|TRBJ1-2|-|-
TGTGCCAGCAGCGTAGACACTCTTCCCAGCTACACCTTC
CASSVDTLPSYTF
>13|TRBV12-3/TRBV12-4|TRBJ1-1|-|many
TGTGCCAGCAGCTTCCCGGATAACACTGAAGCTTTCTTT
CASSFPDNTEAFF
>14|TRBV3-1|TRBJ2-1|-|few
TGTGCCAGCAGCCCCGACCCGGGCGGGGGCAAGCAGTTCTTC
CASSPDPGGGKQFF
>14|TRBV2|TRBJ2-5|-|few
TGTGCCAGCAGTGAAGACAGCGCTTGGAAGACCCAGTACTTC
CASSEDSAWKTQYF
>16|TRBV7-2|TRBJ2-3|-|-
TGTGCCAGCAGCTTAAGGGTCGGGGGGCTCACAGATACGCAGTATTTT
CASSLRVGGLTDTQYF
>15|TRBV5-1|TRBJ2-3|-|-
TGCGCCAGCAGCTCCGCACAGAAAAGCACAGATACGCAGTATTTT
CASSSAQKSTDTQYF
>12|TRBV6-2/TRBV6-3|TRBJ2-1|-|-
TGTGCCAGCAGTCAGAGGTCGGGTGAGCAGTTCTTC
CASSQRSGEQFF
>20|TRBV4-1|TRBJ1-4|-|-
TGCGCCAGCAGCCAAGGCTTTTTCAAGCGGGATGGGGCAACTAATGAAAAACTGTTTTTT
CASSQGFFKRDGATNEKLFF
>13|TRBV4-1|TRBJ2-5|-|-
TGCGCCAGCAGCCAAGTCATACAAGAGACCCAGTACTTC
CASSQVIQETQYF
>12|TRBV5-1|TRBJ1-1|TRBD1|few
TGCGCCAGCAGCCCTTACAGGGGCGAAGCTTTCTTT
CASSPYRGEAFF
>13|TRBV20-1|TRBJ2-7|-|many
TGCAGTGCTAGAGATGCTAACCGCTACGAGCAGTACTTC
CSARDANRYEQYF
>15|TRBV7-7|TRBJ2-1|-|many
TGTGCCAGCAGCTTAGCGTTGGCTCCGTGGAATGAGCAGTTCTTC
CASSLALAPWNEQFF
>17|TRBV7-3|TRBJ2-2|-|few
TGTGCCAGCAGCTTATGGGCTAAGAGTCGCGGTGGCGGGGAGCTGTTTTTT
CASSLWAKSRGGGELFF
>12|TRBV9|TRBJ1-2|-|-
TGTGCCAGCAGCGACCGACAGGCTCGGCACACCTTC
CASSDRQARHTF
>15|TRBV9|TRBJ2-3|-|-
TGTGCCAGCAGCGTAGGCTTTGAAGGGCCAGATACGCAGTATTTT
CASSVGFEGPDTQYF
>14|TRBV20-1|TRBJ2-5|-|few
TGCAGTGCTAGAGCCCAGGGGACTACCGAGACCCAGTACTTC
CSARAQGTTETQYF
>16|TRBV11-2|TRBJ2-1|TRBD2|few
TGTGCCAGCAGCCCTCTTAGCGGGAGGCCCGCCAATGAGCAGTTCTTC
CASSPLSGRPANEQFF
>15|TRBV5-1|TRBJ1-1|-|-
TGCGCCAGCAGCTTGGCCCGGCGGACGAACACTGAAGCTTTCTTT
CASSLARRTNTEAFF
>16|TRBV4-1|TRBJ1-3|-|few
TGCGCCAGCAGCCACCCTTTGGAGAGCTCTGGAAACACCATATATTTT
CASSHPLESSGNTIYF
>14|TRBV7-2|TRBJ2-7|-|few
TGTGCCAGCAGCTCCCCTGGGGGAGCCCGCGAGCAGTACTTC
CASSSPGGAREQYF
>15|TRBV11-2|TRBJ2-1|-|few
TGTGCCAGCAGCTTAAAAAGACTAGACGGCAATGAGCAGTTCTTC
CASSLKRLDGNEQFF
>14|TRBV25-1|TRBJ1-2|-|few
TGTGCCAGCAGTGAACAGGACAGACCCTATGGCTACACCTTC
CASSEQDRPYGYTF
>17|TRBV29-1|TRBJ2-3|-|-
TGCAGCGTTGCTGCTAGGGGGGTCGTTCGTGGCACAGATACGCAGTATTTT
CSVAARGVVRGTDTQYF
>14|TRBV7-9|TRBJ2-7|-|few
TGTGCCAGCAGCCAGCCATGTAAGGGCCCCGAGCAGTACTTC
CASSQPCKGPEQYF
>16|TRBV7-8|TRBJ1-2|-|-
TGTGCCAGCAGCTTGGGGAGGGAGTTTCCCTACTATGGCTACACCTTC
CASSLGREFPYYGYTF
>14|TRBV19|TRBJ1-2|-|-
TGTGCCAGTAGTCTTACGACCGACCTCTATGGCTACACCTTC
CASSLTTDLYGYTF
>15|TRBV28|TRBJ2-7|TRBD2|-
TGTGCCAGCATCTTCAGCGGGGTCCGCTCCTACGAGCAGTACTTC
CASIFSGVRSYEQYF
>12|TRBV9|TRBJ1-1|TRBD1|-
TGTGCCAGCGGGACAGGGCAGACTGAAGCTTTCTTT
CASGTGQTEAFF
>16|TRBV19|TRBJ1-5|-|-
TGTGCCAGTAGTATAGAGAGGGGTTATAGCAATCAGCCCCAGCATTTT
CASSIERGYSNQPQHF
>14|TRBV5-1|TRBJ2-1|-|few
TGCGCCAGCAGCCCCTCCCCAAGTTACAATGAGCAGTTCTTC
CASSPSPSYNEQFF
>17|TRBV6-5|TRBJ1-5|-|few
TGTGCCAGCAGTTACCCCTCCTTCCGACAGAGCAATCAGCCCCAGCATTTT
CASSYPSFRQSNQPQHF
>12|TRBV30|TRBJ1-1|TRBD1|-
TGTGCCTTGACAGGGGCGTTCGCTGAAGCTTTCTTT
CALTGAFAEAFF
>14|TRBV27|TRBJ1-6|-|-
TGTGCCAGCACCTCGGGCCTTTTTAATTCACCCCTCCACTTT
CASTSGLFNSPLHF
>15|TRBV12-3/TRBV12-4|TRBJ2-1|TRBD1|-
TGTGCCAGCAGACATCGGGACAGGGGTTACAATGAGCAGTTCTTC
CASRHRDRGYNEQFF
>12|TRBV18|TRBJ2-7|-|-
TGTGCCAGCTCACGAGGGGTGGGCGAGCAGTACTTC
CASSRGVGEQYF
>16|TRBV5-1|TRBJ1-6|-|-
TGCGCCAGCAGTCTTAGGGCAGCATCCTATAATTCACCCCTCCACTTT
CASSLRAASYNSPLHF
>15|TRBV12-3/TRBV12-4|TRBJ2-1|TRBD1|-
TGTGCCAGCAGTTTTGAACAGGGGGCCAACAATGAGCAGTTCTTC
CASSFEQGANNEQFF
>16|TRBV7-9|TRBJ1-1|TRBD1|few
TGTGCCAGCATCCTAACAGGGGGCGGGGGGAACACTGAAGCTTTCTTT
CASILTGGGGNTEAFF
>14|TRBV24-1|TRBJ1-1|TRBD1|many
TGTGCCACCAGTGACCTCGACAGGGGCAATGGAGCTTTCTTT
CATSDLDRGNGAFF
>11|TRBV5-6|TRBJ1-5|-|many
TGTGCCAGCAGTTACAATCAGCCCCAGCATTTT
CASSYNQPQHF
>16|TRBV7-9|TRBJ2-5|TRBD2|-
TGTGCCAGCAGCCCTACCGGGACTAGCGGGAGAGAGACCCAGTACTTC
CASSPTGTSGRETQYF
>14|TRBV6-1|TRBJ2-7|-|-
TGTGCCAGCAGTGAAAGGGGCCGGGACTACGAGCAGTACTTC
CASSERGRDYEQYF
>16|TRBV7-6|TRBJ2-2|-|-
TGTGCCAGCAGCTTAGGCAGGGCTTTCAGCACCGGGGAGCTGTTTTTT
CASSLGRAFSTGELFF
>14|TRBV3-1|TRBJ1-1|TRBD1|few
TGTGCCAGCAGCGATTTCGACAGGGGCGCTGAAGCTTTCTTT
CASSDFDRGAEAFF
>15|TRBV19|TRBJ2-7|TRBD1|many
TGTGCCAGTAGTCCAGGGACAGGGAGGAACTTCGAGCAGTACTTC
CASSPGTGRNFEQYF
>16|TRBV7-9|TRBJ2-5|-|few
TGTGCCAGCAGCCGCCGACAGAGCTTGTACCAAGAGACCCAGTACTTC
CASSRRQSLYQETQYF
>17|TRBV3-1|TRBJ2-1|-|-
TGTGCCAGCAGCCAAGATCCTCCAGGCCTCTTCTTCAATGAGCAGTTCTTC
CASSQDPPGLFFNEQFF
>15|TRBV6-5|TRBJ1-3|-|few
TGTGCCAGCAGTTACGGGGGCGGCCCTGGAAACACCATATATTTT
CASSYGGGPGNTIYF
>15|TRBV4-2|TRBJ1-2|-|-
TGTGCCAGCAGCCAAGAGATCGACAGTAACTATGGCTACACCTTC
CASSQEIDSNYGYTF
>15|TRBV6-2/TRBV6-3|TRBJ1-2|TRBD1|few
TGTGCCAGCAGTTACCGGGACAGGGTGGTATATGGCTACACCTTC
CASSYRDRVVYGYTF
>16|TRBV15|TRBJ2-5|-|-
TGTGCCACCAGCAGAGATTTTAAGGCTACCGGGGAGACCCAGTACTTC
CATSRDFKATGETQYF
>19|TRBV11-2|TRBJ2-1|-|many
TGTGCCAGCAGCTTAGATTCCGAGGGCGCCTTAGGTCCCTACAATGAGCAGTTCTTC
CASSLDSEGALGPYNEQFF
>15|TRBV7-3|TRBJ1-2|-|-
TGTGCCAGCAGCCCCTCGACAGAAGCTAACTATGGCTACACCTTC
CASSPSTEANYGYTF
>13|TRBV9|TRBJ1-2|TRBD1|-
TGTGCCAGCCGCCGGACAGGGGGCGAGGGCTACACCTTC
CASRRTGGEGYTF
>11|TRBV29-1|TRBJ1-1|-|-
TGCAGCGACATCCAGGGGATGGAGGCTTTCTTT
CSDIQGMEAFF
>12|TRBV30|TRBJ1-2|-|-
TGTGCCTGGACCGGTGGGGAGATAGGCTACACCTTC
CAWTGGEIGYTF